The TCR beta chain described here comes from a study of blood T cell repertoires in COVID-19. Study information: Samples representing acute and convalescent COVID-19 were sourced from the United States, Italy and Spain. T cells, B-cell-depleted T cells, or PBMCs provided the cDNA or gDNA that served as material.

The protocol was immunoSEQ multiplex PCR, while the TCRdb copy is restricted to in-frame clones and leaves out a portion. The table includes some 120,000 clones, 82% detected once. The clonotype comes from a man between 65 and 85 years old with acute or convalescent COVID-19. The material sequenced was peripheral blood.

In nucleotides, the CDR3 is TGTGCCAGCAGCTTAACCGGGGAGGGGGGAGCTTTCTTT. It specifies CASSLTGEGGAFF. The chain combines TRBV11-1 with TRBJ1-1, with D maybe TRBD1 (6 bases). CDR1 is SGHAT, CDR2 FQDESV, per germline (reference sequence). The V end was cut by 2 bases, the J end by 10 bases, with 14 bases between. The CDR3 contains 13 residues.